The subject of this entry is one T cell receptor (beta chain). The data were taken from a study of blood T cell repertoires in COVID-19. Study background: Spain, Italy and the United States supplied samples that represented acute and convalescent COVID-19. T cells, B-cell-depleted T cells, or PBMCs provided the cDNA or gDNA that served as material.

In the authors' workflow: Amplification from reference gene primers served as the basis for estimated nucleated cell counts. The data were produced by immunoSEQ multiplex PCR, yet TCRdb's version contains in-frame clones alone and is incomplete. That table gives V, J and clone size, and the DNA gave D and trimming. The sample has approximately 300,000 clones, 90% seen once. The age range of participants was about 18 to 90 years, with residence in about 25 US areas. The TCR originated in a woman aged 18-29 years with acute COVID-19. What was sequenced was PBMCs or T cells enriched from blood (not recorded which).

DNA of the CDR3: TGTGCCAGCTCTCCATTGGGACTAGCGGGAGCGGATGAGCAGTTCTTC. It codes for CASSPLGLAGADEQFF. V usage is TRBV18 and J usage is TRBJ2-1; 14 positions match TRBD2. The CDR3 loop spans 16 amino acids. In germline, CDR1 is KGHSH, CDR2 LQKENI. Trimming took 6 bases from V and 8 from J; bases not matched to a gene: 9. Combining the CDR3 with reference TRBV18 and TRBJ2-1 gives the whole variable domain NAGVMQNPRHLVRRRGQEARLRCSPMKGHSHVYWYRQLPEEGLKFMVYLQKENIIDESGMPKERFSAEFPKEGPSILRIQQVVRGDSAAYFCASSPLGLAGADEQFFGPGTRLTVL.